This T cell receptor beta chain was identified during a study of T cell changes during pregnancy in multiple sclerosis. Repertoires were generated with immunoSEQ multiplex PCR, while TCRdb's copy carries only in-frame clones and drops some. The sample yields about 94,000 clones, over 85% seen once. Germline CDR1 reads SEHNR; CDR2 reads FQNEAQ (reference sequence). V was pared by 5 bases and J by 1 base, with 12 bases between. CDR3 length equals 15 residues. This clonotype originated in a female donor with multiple sclerosis, enrolled in a pregnancy study. The source material was peripheral blood, sampled after pregnancy. The chain uses TRBV7-9 and TRBJ1-5, with TRBD1 as a possible D gene (5 bases). CDR3 sequence: CASSPPEGSNQPQHF. The CDR3 region has the DNA TGTGCCAGCAGCCCCCCGGAGGGGAGCAATCAGCCCCAGCATTTT.